In its sample, the clone carrying this TCR beta chain was seen many times. Its antigen is still unknown. The entry originates in a study of T cells in Graves' hyperthyroidism and ophthalmopathy. The CDR3 regions of TCR beta were amplified from RNA transcripts. HTBI primers were employed in a first-round RT-PCR of the TCR CDR3. Via MiXCR, TCRdb re-called the multiplex PCR reads, giving one row per CDR3 protein. The sample carries roughly 420,000 distinct CDR3 sequences, approximately 15% recorded once. Notes on the study in general: A model of 13 V-J pairs discriminated ophthalmopathy from stable hyperthyroidism.

Trimming removed 4 bases at V and 0 bases at J, with 13 bases between. In germline, CDR1 is KGHDR, CDR2 SFDVKD. The length of the CDR3 is 16 residues. Criteria for exclusion of patients were uncontrolled infection, other autoimmune disease, pregnancy or lactation. This chain uses TRBV24-1 with TRBJ2-3; no reliable D call. The clonotype comes from a woman under 30 with Graves' hyperthyroidism. Sequencing was performed on blood. CDR3 coding DNA: TGTGCCACCAGTGACTTACCCCTCGGCAGCACAGATACGCAGTATTTT. Translated, it gives CATSDLPLGSTDTQYF.